The 26 T cell receptor beta chains below come from one sample, sequenced in a study of response to subunit inactivated influenza vaccine. TCRdb reprocessed the RT-PCR reads with MiXCR, giving one entry per CDR3 protein. The sample lists hundreds of thousands of distinct CDR3 sequences, around 10% seen once, with 8% to 13% in the top ten. These same records also appear under a second study, on T cells expressing NK-cell markers. According to that study: UMI-tagged 5'RACE template switching yielded the TCR beta cDNA.

Sequenced material: PBMCs from blood, taken on the day of vaccination. These TCRs come from a man in his fifties who received an inactivated influenza vaccine.

This clonotype came up many times. This sequence joins TRBV6-1 and TRBJ1-4, with a weak D call TRBD1 (6 bases). Germline CDR1 and CDR2: MNHNS and SASEGT. The CDR3 contains 14 residues. V lost 1 base and J 8 bases, leaving 11 bases between the germline ends. The CDR3 region has the DNA TGTGCCAGCAGTGAAGGCAGGGGAAGAGAAAAACTGTTTTTT. Translating it yields CASSEGRGREKLFF.

V and J are TRBV7-2 and TRBJ1-1; 10 nucleotides match TRBD1. The V gene end was trimmed by 7 bases and the J gene end by 0 bases; junction bases not matched to a gene: 8. This CDR3 spans 16 amino acids. Germline V CDR1 and CDR2: SGHTA, FQGNSA. Written as DNA, the CDR3 is TGTGCCAGCACCCTTGGGACAGGGGAATTGAACACTGAAGCTTTCTTT. Its translation is CASTLGTGELNTEAFF.

CDR3 in amino acids: CASSSPDSNQPQHF. DNA of the CDR3: TGTGCCAGCAGTTCCCCAGATAGCAATCAGCCCCAGCATTTT. The V call is TRBV7-2, the J call TRBJ1-5; D is ambiguous. This CDR3 is 14 amino acids long. Germline assignment: CDR1 SGHTA and CDR2 FQGNSA. Trimming stripped 6 bases from V and 0 bases from J, with 9 bases between.

This clonotype was detected only a few times. The chain is built from TRBV5-1 and TRBJ2-7, with 8 positions matching TRBD2. There are 15 residues in the CDR3. CDR1 and CDR2 from the germline V gene are SGHRS and YFSETQ. The V and J ends lost 0 bases and 2 bases, in that order; junction bases with no gene match: 4. The CDR3 is CASSLEGTRPYEQYF. The CDR3 nucleotides read TGCGCCAGCAGCTTGGAAGGGACTAGACCCTACGAGCAGTACTTC.

This clonotype was seen at least ten times. The rearrangement joins TRBV5-6 to TRBJ2-2; D uncertain. The germline CDR1 and CDR2 sequences are SGHDT and YYEEEE. Trimming left V 3 bases short and J 3 bases short, with 0 bases between. The CDR3 sequence is 11 residues long. In nucleotides, the CDR3 is TGTGCCAGCAGCTACACCGGGGAGCTGTTTTTT. Its protein product is CASSYTGELFF. Full variable domain (missing parts from reference TRBV5-6 and TRBJ2-2): DAGVTQSPTHLIKTRGQQVTLRCSPKSGHDTVSWYQQALGQGPQFIFQYYEEEERQRGNFPDRFSGHQFPNYSSELNVNALLLGDSALYLCASSYTGELFFGEGSRLTVL.

V gene TRBV7-2 combines with J gene TRBJ2-1, with D perhaps TRBD2 (6 bases). Germline-derived CDR1 and CDR2 are SGHTA and FQGNSA. The CDR3 length is 13 residues. V lost 4 bases to trimming and J lost 9 bases, with 13 bases between them. CDR3: CASSYPGLVEQFF. CDR3 DNA: TGTGCCAGCAGCTACCCGGGACTGGTTGAGCAGTTCTTC.

This clonotype was detected many times. The chain carries TRBV7-9 and TRBJ2-2, with TRBD1 matching over 8 bases. The CDR3 spans 14 residues. Germline V gene sequence: CDR1 SEHNR, CDR2 FQNEAQ (reference sequence). The V gene end was trimmed by 10 bases and the J gene end by 4 bases; junction bases not matched to a gene: 8. The CDR3 DNA reads as TGTGCCATACCGGACAGGGACGTCACCGGGGAGCTGTTTTTT. Encoded protein: CAIPDRDVTGELFF.

The chain combines TRBV28 with TRBJ2-7, with TRBD1 identical over 9 bases. CDR3 length equals 14 residues. V was pared by 7 bases and J by 3 bases, with 7 bases of the junction left unmatched. CDR1 is MDHEN and CDR2 is SYDVKM in the germline V gene. The CDR3: CASKMPGQGYEQYF. CDR3 sequence (DNA): TGTGCCAGCAAAATGCCGGGACAGGGCTACGAGCAGTACTTC.

The V and J genes are TRBV5-4 and TRBJ1-6, with D maybe TRBD1 (6 bases). Germline CDR1 SGHNT, CDR2 YYREEE (reference sequence). This CDR3 comprises 15 residues. Trimming left V 0 bases short and J 9 bases short, with 13 bases between. The DNA for the CDR3 is TGTGCCAGCAGCTTGGAAAGGGGGATTCGTTCACCCCTCCACTTT. Translation: CASSLERGIRSPLHF. Based on the CDR3 plus reference TRBV5-4 and TRBJ1-6, the full variable domain is ETGVTQSPTHLIKTRGQQVTLRCSSQSGHNTVSWYQQALGQGPQFIFQYYREEENGRGNFPPRFSGLQFPNYSSELNVNALELDDSALYLCASSLERGIRSPLHFGNGTRLTVT.

In its sample, this clonotype ranks as medium-sized. This sequence joins TRBV29-1 and TRBJ2-1; TRBD2 agrees at 7 bases. This CDR3 has 16 residues. The germline gives CDR1 SQVTM, CDR2 ANQGSEA. J gave up 2 bases and V 2 bases, and 9 bases lay outside the gene matches. CDR3 DNA: TGCAGCGTTGAACAGGCGGGAGTGGGGACCTACAATGAGCAGTTCTTC. This translates into CSVEQAGVGTYNEQFF.

This clonotype was counted many times. The chain recombines TRBV12-3 or TRBV12-4 with TRBJ2-5; D is perhaps TRBD1 or TRBD2 (6 bases each). V was pared by 2 bases and J by 6 bases, with 16 bases between. The CDR3 contains 15 residues. CDR3 region: CASSLSSRGGKTQYF. The CDR3 DNA is TGTGCCAGCAGTTTAAGCTCCAGGGGAGGAAAGACCCAGTACTTC.

This clonotype was counted between two and nine times. The chain uses TRBV14 and TRBJ2-1, with 10 bases aligning to TRBD2. The CDR3 is 17 amino acids. Germline CDR1 SGHDN, CDR2 FVKESK. With 4 bases clipped from V and 7 bases from J, the junction kept 13 bases outside the gene matches. The CDR3 sequence is CASSRRLASGSINEQFF. The CDR3 DNA is TGTGCCAGCAGCCGACGGCTAGCTAGCGGGAGTATTAATGAGCAGTTCTTC.

This clonotype occurred a few times. This chain links TRBV29-1 with TRBJ2-2, with 9 bases aligning to TRBD1. The CDR3 extends over 14 amino acids. Germline trimming cut 7 bases from V and 4 bases from J; bases unmatched to any gene: 7. Germline V gene lookup returns CDR1 SQVTM and CDR2 ANQGSEA. This CDR3 reads CSAQGARVTGELFF. The CDR3 coding sequence is TGCAGCGCACAGGGGGCGCGGGTCACCGGGGAGCTGTTTTTT.

A few counts support this clonotype. The DNA of the CDR3 is TGTGCAGTAGGAGGGGAAACGCAGTATTTT. Protein product: CAVGGETQYF. The chain links TRBV28 to TRBJ2-3, with D maybe TRBD2 (6 bases). The CDR3 runs to 10 residues. The V gene's germline CDR1 is MDHEN and CDR2 SYDVKM.

This clonotype has more than one count but fewer than ten. This chain connects TRBV27 to TRBJ1-1, with 7 nucleotides matching TRBD1. The germline V gene has CDR1 MNHEY and CDR2 SMNVEV (reference sequence). The CDR3 runs 12 residues. The V segment lost 7 bases and the J segment 7 bases; nucleotides outside the gene matches: 6. The DNA of the CDR3 is TGTGCCAGCAAATACAGGGGCGGTGAAGCTTTCTTT. Its translation: CASKYRGGEAFF.

The genes are TRBV25-1 and TRBJ2-5; D is uncertain. Trimming cost V 4 bases and J 9 bases, with 15 bases left between them. Germline lookup yields CDR1 MGHDK and CDR2 SYGVNS. The length of the CDR3 is 13 residues. The CDR3 sequence is CASSGSPVGSQYF. As DNA, the CDR3 is TGTGCCAGCAGTGGCTCCCCCGTCGGGTCCCAGTACTTC.

This clonotype was observed at least ten times. The chain carries TRBV7-3 and TRBJ2-1; D may be TRBD2 (5 bases). Germline V gives CDR1 SGHTA, CDR2 FQGTGA. The CDR3 is made up of 14 amino acids. V gave up 2 bases and J gave up 9 bases, with 14 bases separating them. DNA for the CDR3: TGTGCCAGCAGCTTAGGGCTAGCCCCGGGTGAGCAGTTCTTC. Translation: CASSLGLAPGEQFF.

The table lists this clonotype with many counts. The V gene is TRBV20-1, the J gene TRBJ2-7; TRBD2 aligns across 12 bases. This CDR3 contains 13 residues. Germline CDR1 and CDR2: DFQATT and SNEGSKA (reference sequence). CDR3 coding DNA: TGCAGAACATCTAGCGGGGGGGGATACGAGCAGTACTTC. Amino acids: CRTSSGGGYEQYF.

This clonotype has just a few counts. J is TRBJ2-7 and V is TRBV3-1, with D unresolved. Trimming stripped 3 bases from V and 3 bases from J, with 15 bases between. The V gene's germline CDR1 is LGHDT and CDR2 YNNKEL (reference sequence). This CDR3 is 15 amino acids long. The CDR3 nucleotides read TGTGCCAGCAGCCAGATGGGATCCCTAGTCTACGAGCAGTACTTC. Its protein product is CASSQMGSLVYEQYF.

The chain joins TRBV7-2 to TRBJ1-5; TRBD1 aligns across 10 bases. With 2 bases clipped from V and 4 bases from J, the junction kept 8 bases outside the gene matches. From germline, CDR1 is SGHTA and CDR2 FQGNSA. The CDR3 covers 17 residues. CDR3 residues: CASSLTGTGVRNQPQHF. The CDR3 DNA reads as TGTGCCAGCAGCTTAACCGGGACAGGGGTTCGGAATCAGCCCCAGCATTTT.

The V and J genes are TRBV9 and TRBJ2-1, with 10 bases aligning to TRBD2. V was clipped by 4 bases and J by 6 bases; unmatched bases: 10. This CDR3 has 16 amino acids. Germline V gene lookup returns CDR1 SGDLS and CDR2 YYNGEE. The DNA for the CDR3 is TGTGCCAGCAGCCCCCGACTTAGCGGGAGGTTCAATGAGCAGTTCTTC. Its translation is CASSPRLSGRFNEQFF.

The rearrangement uses TRBV11-2 and TRBJ2-1, with 13 nucleotides matching TRBD2. V lost 4 bases, J lost 3 bases, and 9 bases stayed unmatched. Germline loops: CDR1 SGHAT, CDR2 FQNNGV. The CDR3 is 18 amino acids. CDR3 sequence: CASSSSTSGGIYYNEQFF. CDR3 DNA sequence: TGTGCCAGCAGCTCTTCGACTAGCGGGGGGATCTACTACAATGAGCAGTTCTTC.

The chain couples TRBV12-3 or TRBV12-4 to TRBJ2-1; TRBD2 aligns across 9 bases. The V segment lost 5 bases and the J segment 4 bases; nucleotides outside the gene matches: 12. CDR3 length equals 17 residues. CDR3 loop: CASSLGLEREVYNEQFF. The CDR3 coding sequence is TGTGCCAGCAGTCTAGGGTTGGAGCGGGAGGTTTACAATGAGCAGTTCTTC.

This clonotype was counted ten times or more. The genes are TRBV2 and TRBJ2-1; D ambiguous. The V gene's germline CDR1 is SNHLY and CDR2 FYNNEI. The CDR3 totals 15 residues. With 3 bases removed from V and 0 bases from J, the gap between germline ends came to 9 bases. This CDR3 is CASSDRSNSYNEQFF. The CDR3 DNA is TGTGCCAGCAGTGATAGGTCAAACTCCTACAATGAGCAGTTCTTC.

This clonotype appeared a few times. This chain uses TRBV18 with TRBJ1-2, with D maybe TRBD1 (6 bases). There are 15 residues in the CDR3. The germline V gene encodes CDR1 KGHSH and CDR2 LQKENI. V lost 3 bases and J lost 5, with 16 bases in between. DNA of the CDR3: TGTGCCAGCTCACCCAACAACGAGGGGGGATATGGCTACACCTTC. This codes for CASSPNNEGGYGYTF.

Comment on this clonotype: A read error may explain this, as a much larger clone is one base away. This chain joins TRBV20-1 and TRBJ2-3; D may be TRBD1 or TRBD2 (5 bases each). The CDR3 has 12 residues. V lost 0 bases and J 6 bases, leaving 7 bases between the germline ends. Germline loops: CDR1 DFQATT, CDR2 SNEGSKA (reference sequence). The CDR3 loop is CSARDEGDTQYF. Here the CDR3 DNA reads TGCAGTGCTAGAGATGAGGGGGATACGCAGTATTTT.